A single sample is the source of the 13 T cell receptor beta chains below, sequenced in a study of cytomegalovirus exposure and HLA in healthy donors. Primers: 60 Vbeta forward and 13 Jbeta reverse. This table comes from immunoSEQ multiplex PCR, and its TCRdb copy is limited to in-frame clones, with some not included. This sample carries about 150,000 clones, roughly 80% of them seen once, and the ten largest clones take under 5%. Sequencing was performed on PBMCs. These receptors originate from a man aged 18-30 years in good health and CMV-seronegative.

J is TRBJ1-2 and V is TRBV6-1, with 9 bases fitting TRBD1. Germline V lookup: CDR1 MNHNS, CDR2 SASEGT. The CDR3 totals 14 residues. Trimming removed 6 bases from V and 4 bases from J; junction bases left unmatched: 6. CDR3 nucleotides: TGTGCCAGCAGATTACAGGGGGCAATCTATGGCTACACCTTC. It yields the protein CASRLQGAIYGYTF.

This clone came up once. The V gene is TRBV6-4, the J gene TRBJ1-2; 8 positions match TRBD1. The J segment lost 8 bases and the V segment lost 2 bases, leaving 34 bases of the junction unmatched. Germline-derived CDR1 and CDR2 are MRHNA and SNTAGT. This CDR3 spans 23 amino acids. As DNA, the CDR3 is TGTGCCAGCAGTGACCCCACTACCCCCCTTAACCCCTTCGACCGGGACAGGAGAATGGGCTACACCTTC. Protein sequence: CASSDPTTPLNPFDRDRRMGYTF.

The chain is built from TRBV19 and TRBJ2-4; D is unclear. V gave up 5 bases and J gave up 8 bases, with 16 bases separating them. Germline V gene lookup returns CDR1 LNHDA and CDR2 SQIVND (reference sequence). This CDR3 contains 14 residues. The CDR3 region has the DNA TGTGCCAGTAGTTTCGCAAACTCACGGGACATTCAGTACTTC. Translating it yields CASSFANSRDIQYF.

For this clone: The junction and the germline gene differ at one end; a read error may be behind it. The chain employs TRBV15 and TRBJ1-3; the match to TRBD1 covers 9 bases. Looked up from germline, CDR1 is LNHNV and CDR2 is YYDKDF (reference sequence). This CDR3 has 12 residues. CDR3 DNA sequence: TGTGCCACCAGCAGTCTTCGGGACAGGGTGCATTTT. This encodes CATSSLRDRVHF.

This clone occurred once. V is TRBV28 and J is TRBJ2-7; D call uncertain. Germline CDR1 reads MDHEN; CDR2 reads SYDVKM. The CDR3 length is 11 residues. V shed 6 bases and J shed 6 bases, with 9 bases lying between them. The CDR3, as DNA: TGTGCCAGCAGCCCCTTGAGCGAGCAGTACTTC. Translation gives CASSPLSEQYF.

The chain's CDR3 is CASSLQGHSNQPQHF. CDR3 DNA: TGTGCCAGCAGCTTACAGGGGCATAGCAATCAGCCCCAGCATTTT. The gene calls are TRBV7-9 and TRBJ1-5; TRBD1 is a possible D gene (6 bases). Per the germline V gene, CDR1 is SEHNR and CDR2 is FQNEAQ (reference sequence). The CDR3 runs to 15 residues. V lost 2 bases and J 0 bases, leaving 8 bases between the germline ends.

The CDR3 here is CASSQSIGTASYEQYF. In DNA form, the CDR3 reads TGCGCCAGCAGTCAATCGATAGGGACAGCCTCCTACGAGCAGTACTTC. The rearrangement joins TRBV23-1 to TRBJ2-7, with 7 nucleotides matching TRBD1. TRBV23-1 is reported as an ORF; its role is uncertain. The CDR3 is 16 amino acids. J gave up 0 bases and V 0 bases, and 5 bases lay outside the gene matches.

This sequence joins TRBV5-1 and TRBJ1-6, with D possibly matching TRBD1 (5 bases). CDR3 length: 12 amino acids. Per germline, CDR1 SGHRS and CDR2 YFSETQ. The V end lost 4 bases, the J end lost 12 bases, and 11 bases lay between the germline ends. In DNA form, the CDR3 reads TGCGCCAGCAGCCTGGGGCGGGAACCCCTCCACTTT. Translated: CASSLGREPLHF.

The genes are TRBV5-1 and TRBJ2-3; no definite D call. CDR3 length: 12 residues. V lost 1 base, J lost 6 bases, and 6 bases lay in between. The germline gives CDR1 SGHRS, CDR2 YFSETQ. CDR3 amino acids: CASSLSRDTQYF. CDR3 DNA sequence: TGCGCCAGCAGCTTGTCGAGGGATACGCAGTATTTT. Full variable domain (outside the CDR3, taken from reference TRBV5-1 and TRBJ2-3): KAGVTQTPRYLIKTRGQQVTLSCSPISGHRSVSWYQQTPGQGLQFLFEYFSETQRNKGNFPGRFSGRQFSNSRSEMNVSTLELGDSALYLCASSLSRDTQYFGPGTRLTVL.

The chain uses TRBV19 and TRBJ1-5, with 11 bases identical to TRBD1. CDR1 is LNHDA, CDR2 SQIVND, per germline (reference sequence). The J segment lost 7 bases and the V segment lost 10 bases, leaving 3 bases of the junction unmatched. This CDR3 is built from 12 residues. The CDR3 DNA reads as TGTGCCACCCGGACAGGGGGCCAGCCCCAGCATTTT. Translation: CATRTGGQPQHF.

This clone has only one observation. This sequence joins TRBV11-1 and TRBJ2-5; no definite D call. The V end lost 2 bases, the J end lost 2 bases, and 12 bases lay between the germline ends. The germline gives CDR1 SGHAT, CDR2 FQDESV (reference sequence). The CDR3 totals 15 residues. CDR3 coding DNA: TGTGCCAGCAGCTTACACCAGGCCAATCAAGAGACCCAGTACTTC. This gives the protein CASSLHQANQETQYF.

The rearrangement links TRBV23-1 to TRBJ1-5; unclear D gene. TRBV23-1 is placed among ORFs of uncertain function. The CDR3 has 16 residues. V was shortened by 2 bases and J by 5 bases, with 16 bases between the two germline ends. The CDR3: CASSQTQVLPHQPQHF. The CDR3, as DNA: TGCGCCAGCAGTCAAACCCAGGTCTTGCCGCATCAGCCCCAGCATTTT.

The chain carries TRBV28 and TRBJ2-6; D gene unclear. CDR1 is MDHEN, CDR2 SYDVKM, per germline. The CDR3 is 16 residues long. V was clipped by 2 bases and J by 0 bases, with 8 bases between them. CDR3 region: CASSLGLLSGANVLTF. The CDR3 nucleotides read TGTGCCAGCAGTTTAGGGCTGCTCTCTGGGGCCAACGTCCTGACTTTC.